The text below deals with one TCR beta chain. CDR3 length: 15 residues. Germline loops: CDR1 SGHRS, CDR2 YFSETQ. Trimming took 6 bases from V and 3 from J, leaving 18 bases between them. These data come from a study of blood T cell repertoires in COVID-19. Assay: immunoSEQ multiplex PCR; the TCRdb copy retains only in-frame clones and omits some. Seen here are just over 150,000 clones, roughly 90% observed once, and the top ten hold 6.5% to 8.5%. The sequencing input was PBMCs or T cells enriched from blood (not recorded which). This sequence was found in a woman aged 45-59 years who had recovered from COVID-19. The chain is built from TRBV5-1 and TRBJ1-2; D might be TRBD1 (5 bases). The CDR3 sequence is CASTWGGVGDYGYTF. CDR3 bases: TGCGCCAGCACCTGGGGGGGGGTAGGCGACTATGGCTACACCTTC.